One sample yielded the 5 T cell receptor beta chains listed below, sequenced in a study of CD4+ T cells in melanoma (dated by TCRdb to between 2021 and 2024). The receptor library was made with the immunoSEQ multiplex PCR assay. In TCRdb, the immuneACCESS table is reduced to in-frame sequences with V and J assigned. These tables do not hold every clone; where another copy was compared, an unresolved V gene accounts for under half, and the others remain unexplained. Counted in this sample were some 10,000 clones; roughly 63% of them appeared once. Jointly, the top ten make up roughly 14% of the sample. The source material was cells from a culture (not recorded whether cultured in vitro). All receptors come from a human donor with melanoma.

J is TRBJ1-2 and V is TRBV30; 8 bases are a match to TRBD1. The CDR3 is 14 residues long. The V segment lost 6 bases and the J segment 6 bases; nucleotides outside the gene matches: 12. Germline lookup yields CDR1 GTSNPN and CDR2 SVGIG (reference sequence). The CDR3 loop reads CACPDRTGRNGYTF. CDR3 sequence (DNA): TGTGCCTGCCCTGATCGGACAGGGCGCAATGGCTACACCTTC.

CDR3 region: CASSLQGGNTEAFF. The CDR3 DNA sequence: TGTGCCAGCAGCTTACAGGGTGGGAACACTGAAGCTTTCTTT. V gene TRBV7-9 combines with J gene TRBJ1-1, with a tentative D call TRBD1 (5 bases). The CDR3 is 14 amino acids. Germline CDR1 SEHNR, CDR2 FQNEAQ (reference sequence). Deletions cut 2 bases from V and 1 base from J, with 8 bases between.

This chain links TRBV5-1 with TRBJ1-3; possibly TRBD1 for D (6 bases). The CDR3 totals 16 residues. Germline CDR1 SGHRS, CDR2 YFSETQ. The V and J ends lost 4 bases and 3 bases respectively, with 17 bases between them. The CDR3 nucleotides read TGCGCCAGCAGCCCGGAATTACAGGGATATGGAAACACCATATATTTT. Residues: CASSPELQGYGNTIYF.

The chain is built from TRBV19 and TRBJ1-6; 7 bases are a match to TRBD1. Germline-derived CDR1 and CDR2 are LNHDA and SQIVND (reference sequence). The trim removed 3 bases at V and 5 bases at J, leaving 4 bases unmatched. The CDR3 covers 15 residues. In nucleotides, the CDR3 is TGTGCCAGTAGTATGGGACAGCGAAATAATTCACCCCTCCACTTT. As protein: CASSMGQRNNSPLHF.

This rearrangement joins TRBV11-2 to TRBJ2-3; D is possibly TRBD2 (6 bases). The length of the CDR3 is 14 residues. CDR1 is SGHAT and CDR2 is FQNNGV in the germline V gene. V shed 3 bases and J shed 1 base, with 8 bases lying between them. The chain's CDR3 is CASSFGGGTDTQYF. The CDR3 nucleotides read TGTGCCAGCAGCTTCGGCGGGGGCACAGATACGCAGTATTTT.